The entry that follows covers one T cell receptor beta chain sequence. Its antigen is still unknown. Sequencing used immunoSEQ multiplex PCR; TCRdb keeps in-frame clones, though not all of them. The table includes about 23,000 clones, roughly 84% detected once. The sample comes from a study of neoadjuvant nivolumab and ipilimumab in lung cancer. Findings and caveats of the study: Only a small number of samples underwent TCR sequencing.

Looked up from germline, CDR1 is LGHNA and CDR2 is YNFKEQ. The V segment lost 4 bases and the J segment 7 bases; nucleotides outside the gene matches: 9. The CDR3 runs to 15 residues. The sample was peripheral blood, taken before neoadjuvant nivolumab, alone or with ipilimumab. The clonotype originates from an adult with non-small cell lung cancer. The chain has TRBV4-2 and TRBJ2-1; TRBD2 agrees at 8 bases. CDR3 sequence reads: CASSRKLAESNEQFF. CDR3 DNA sequence: TGTGCCAGCAGCCGTAAACTAGCGGAGTCGAATGAGCAGTTCTTC.